These T cell receptor beta chains were read from a single sample in a study of CD4 T cells in relation to SARS-CoV-2 and coronaviruses. No antigen has been identified for these receptors. Profiling relied on immunoSEQ multiplex PCR, and the TCRdb table lists in-frame clones only, not all of them. The sample has about 29,000 clones; about two thirds are singletons. Sequenced input: CD4+ T cells from PBMCs, cultured in vitro. These receptors all come from a human donor in good health. CDR3s include the opening cysteine and the closing phenylalanine or tryptophan. The order of the fields is J gene, D gene, clone size, V gene, CDR3 length, CDR3 protein, CDR3 DNA. D genes are given only for firm matches. A clone size is listed for some rows: how often the clone was seen (once, few, many), or a class if it is expanded.

TRBJ2-5 | - | - | TRBV10-3 | 14 | CAISDRDKQETQYF | TGTGCCATCAGTGACCGGGACAAACAAGAGACCCAGTACTTC
TRBJ2-7 | - | few | TRBV11-2 | 13 | CASSWTPGGEQYF | TGTGCCAGCAGTTGGACTCCAGGCGGGGAGCAGTACTTC
TRBJ2-2 | TRBD2 | - | TRBV2 | 16 | CASSEAGGGGTGELFF | TGTGCCAGCAGTGAAGCCGGCGGGGGGGGCACCGGGGAGCTGTTTTTT
TRBJ2-1 | TRBD2 | few | TRBV29-1 | 13 | CSVRTSGTNEQFF | TGCAGCGTTCGGACTAGCGGGACCAATGAGCAGTTCTTC
TRBJ1-5 | TRBD1 | - | TRBV5-1 | 15 | CASSLQGGANQPQHF | TGCGCCAGCAGCCTGCAGGGGGGGGCCAATCAGCCCCAGCATTTT
TRBJ1-1 | TRBD1 | - | TRBV5-6 | 16 | CASSLWDRVGNTEAFF | TGTGCCAGCAGCTTATGGGACAGGGTCGGCAACACTGAAGCTTTCTTT
TRBJ2-7 | - | - | TRBV25-1 | 11 | CATLGGYEQYF | TGTGCCACCCTAGGCGGCTACGAGCAGTACTTC
TRBJ2-6 | - | - | TRBV6-2/TRBV6-3 | 18 | CASSQGLFAYSGANVLTF | TGTGCCAGCAGCCAGGGATTATTTGCTTACTCTGGGGCCAACGTCCTGACTTTC
TRBJ2-1 | TRBD2 | - | TRBV12-5 | 15 | CASAPRGLAGNEQFF | TGTGCTAGTGCCCCTCGGGGTCTAGCGGGCAATGAGCAGTTCTTC
TRBJ2-3 | TRBD2 | - | TRBV4-3 | 16 | CASSQDAGGHTDTQYF | TGCGCCAGCAGCCAAGACGCGGGGGGGCATACAGATACGCAGTATTTT
TRBJ2-4 | - | few | TRBV13 | 16 | CASSLYYSLAKNIQYF | TGTGCCAGCAGCCTCTACTACTCCCTAGCCAAAAACATTCAGTACTTC
TRBJ1-3 | - | - | TRBV7-2 | 17 | CASSFPSGGTSGNTIYF | TGTGCCAGCAGCTTCCCGAGCGGGGGGACCTCTGGAAACACCATATATTTT
TRBJ1-5 | - | once | TRBV6-4 | 17 | CASSDSKGAGQVQPQHF | TGTGCCAGCAGTGACTCGAAAGGCGCTGGGCAGGTTCAGCCCCAGCATTTT
TRBJ2-5 | TRBD1 | - | TRBV6-5 | 13 | CASSPQGAETQYF | TGTGCCAGCAGCCCACAGGGGGCTGAGACCCAGTACTTC
TRBJ1-3 | - | once | TRBV4-2 | 16 | CASSQEIWAAGNTIYF | TGTGCCAGCAGCCAAGAAATATGGGCTGCTGGAAACACCATATATTTT
TRBJ2-1 | - | - | TRBV7-8 | 16 | CASSPRTASSYNEQFF | TGTGCCAGCAGCCCGAGAACAGCTAGCTCCTACAATGAGCAGTTCTTC
TRBJ2-1 | - | - | TRBV7-2 | 14 | CASSPLGPYNEQFF | TGTGCCAGCAGCCCTCTGGGACCCTACAATGAGCAGTTCTTC
TRBJ2-3 | TRBD1 | once | TRBV5-1 | 14 | CASTGTASTDTQYF | TGCGCCAGCACCGGGACAGCTAGCACAGATACGCAGTATTTT
TRBJ1-6 | TRBD1 | - | TRBV10-3 | 15 | CAISQTDRGNSPLHF | TGTGCCATCAGTCAGACCGACAGGGGTAATTCACCCCTCCACTTT
TRBJ2-6 | TRBD2 | - | TRBV19 | 15 | CASDSGEGPTDVLTF | TGTGCCAGTGACAGCGGGGAAGGACCTACCGACGTCCTGACTTTC
TRBJ1-5 | TRBD1 | - | TRBV27 | 15 | CASSQDRETAQPQHF | TGTGCCAGCAGTCAAGACAGGGAAACTGCTCAGCCCCAGCATTTT
TRBJ2-5 | - | - | TRBV3-1/TRBV3-2 | 14 | CASTGGIRQETQYF | TGTGCCAGCACCGGGGGCATAAGACAAGAGACCCAGTACTTC
TRBJ2-2 | TRBD1 | - | TRBV25-1 | 16 | CASSESDRARTGELFF | TGTGCCAGCAGTGAATCTGACAGGGCGAGGACCGGGGAGCTGTTTTTT
TRBJ1-1 | - | - | TRBV19 | 14 | CASSTQGPNTEAFF | TGTGCCAGTAGTACCCAGGGGCCGAACACTGAAGCTTTCTTT
TRBJ1-1 | TRBD1 | few | TRBV9 | 14 | CASSRTGESTEAFF | TGTGCCAGCAGCCGTACAGGGGAGAGCACTGAAGCTTTCTTT
TRBJ2-5 | - | - | TRBV5-8 | 16 | CASTSWGRLLQETQYF | TGTGCCAGCACCTCATGGGGGCGATTACTACAAGAGACCCAGTACTTC
TRBJ1-6 | - | - | TRBV7-2 | 14 | CASSVNLGDLTLHF | TGTGCCAGCAGCGTGAACCTGGGCGATCTTACCCTCCACTTT
TRBJ2-7 | - | - | TRBV6-4 | 11 | CATPFWDEQYF | TGTGCCACCCCCTTCTGGGACGAGCAGTACTTC
TRBJ1-1 | - | - | TRBV5-1 | 13 | CASSPGVNTEAFF | TGCGCCAGCAGCCCTGGGGTCAACACTGAAGCTTTCTTT
TRBJ2-1 | - | few | TRBV6-5 | 13 | CASSNWDFNEQFF | TGTGCCAGCAGTAATTGGGACTTCAATGAGCAGTTCTTC
TRBJ1-2 | - | - | TRBV13 | 13 | CASSPRGGYGYTF | TGTGCCAGCAGCCCCCGAGGCGGCTATGGCTACACCTTC
TRBJ2-3 | TRBD2 | - | TRBV6-5 | 15 | CASSMTSGGSFTQYF | TGTGCCAGCAGTATGACTAGCGGGGGGAGTTTTACGCAGTATTTT
TRBJ2-2 | - | few | TRBV7-2 | 15 | CASSSKRQSTGELFF | TGTGCCAGCAGTTCTAAACGACAGAGCACCGGGGAGCTGTTTTTT
TRBJ1-3 | TRBD1 | - | TRBV29-1 | 13 | CSVGTGGGNTIYF | TGCAGCGTGGGGACAGGGGGAGGAAACACCATATATTTT
TRBJ1-4 | TRBD1 | - | TRBV28 | 17 | CASSLSRTGKGYGKLFF | TGTGCCAGCAGTTTATCCCGGACAGGGAAAGGTTATGGAAAACTGTTTTTT
TRBJ2-2 | TRBD1 | - | TRBV18 | 16 | CASSRRDRGLTGELFF | TGTGCCAGCTCACGCCGGGACAGGGGGCTCACCGGGGAGCTGTTTTTT
TRBJ1-6 | - | - | TRBV27 | 16 | CASSSAGRRIGSPLHF | TGTGCCAGCAGTTCAGCGGGACGCCGGATAGGATCACCCCTCCACTTT
TRBJ2-5 | - | once | TRBV18 | 14 | CASSPRSPQETQYF | TGTGCCAGCTCACCAAGAAGTCCCCAAGAGACCCAGTACTTC
TRBJ2-1 | - | - | TRBV5-1 | 14 | CASSLSSYDNEQFF | TGCGCCAGCAGCCTTTCCTCTTACGACAATGAGCAGTTCTTC
TRBJ1-1 | - | - | TRBV11-3 | 14 | CASSLNGVNTEAFF | TGTGCCAGCAGCTTAAACGGAGTGAACACTGAAGCTTTCTTT
TRBJ1-6 | - | - | TRBV5-6 | 15 | CASSFRSGFISPLHF | TGTGCCAGCAGCTTCAGGTCAGGGTTTATTTCACCCCTCCACTTT
TRBJ1-5 | - | few | TRBV3-1/TRBV3-2 | 15 | CASSQGASTYQPQHF | TGTGCCAGCAGCCAAGGGGCCAGCACCTATCAGCCCCAGCATTTT